Following are 10 T cell receptor beta chains from one sample sequenced in a study of blood T cells in healthy people across ages. The use of a sample-barcoded 5' primer and a J-beta primer mix characterized a second PCR of roughly 7 to 11 cycles. TCRdb analysed the 5' RACE reads with MiXCR anew, one entry per CDR3 protein. The sample holds 1,800,000 or so distinct CDR3 sequences, around 42% seen once. Material: blood. The receptors shown here come from a human donor in good health.

This clonotype came up a few times. The genes are TRBV13 and TRBJ2-7; 8 positions match TRBD2. This CDR3 has 16 residues. After removal of 1 base from V and 1 base from J, the junction contained 6 bases not matched to a gene. Germline-derived CDR1 and CDR2 are PRHDT and FYEKMQ (reference sequence). CDR3 bases: TGTGCCAGCAGCTTAGCCACGGGACTAGGGTCCTACGAGCAGTACTTC. It translates to CASSLATGLGSYEQYF.

This clonotype was observed a handful of times. The V call is TRBV27, the J call TRBJ1-2, with D unresolved. This CDR3 region has 13 residues. CDR1 and CDR2 from the germline V gene are MNHEY and SMNVEV (reference sequence). With 0 bases removed from V and 4 bases from J, the gap between germline ends came to 6 bases. The DNA of the CDR3 is TGTGCCAGCAGTTTATCCCACCTCTATGGCTACACCTTC. It translates to CASSLSHLYGYTF.

On this clonotype itself: A read error may account for a junction end that differs from germline. V and J are TRBV28 and TRBJ1-1; the match to TRBD1 covers 7 bases. Germline CDR1 MDHEN, CDR2 SYDVKM. This CDR3 spans 16 amino acids. Written as DNA, the CDR3 is TGTGCCGGCAGCGCCACAGGGGAGGGGGTGAACACTGAAGCTTTCTTT. Amino acid sequence: CAGSATGEGVNTEAFF.

The rearrangement uses TRBV20-1 and TRBJ2-1, with 7 bases aligning to TRBD1. CDR3 length: 14 residues. From germline, CDR1 is DFQATT and CDR2 SNEGSKA (reference sequence). V was pared by 3 bases and J by 6 bases, with 8 bases of the junction left unmatched. The CDR3 spells CSASWRTGRNEQFF. The CDR3 bases are TGCAGTGCTAGTTGGCGGACAGGCCGCAATGAGCAGTTCTTC.

The rearrangement joins TRBV11-2 to TRBJ2-7, with D perhaps TRBD1 (6 bases). Trimming shortened V by 4 bases and J by 2 bases, and 15 bases separated the two germline ends. The germline V gene has CDR1 SGHAT and CDR2 FQNNGV. The CDR3 consists of 15 residues. CDR3 region: CASSSSLGQTYEQYF. CDR3 bases: TGTGCCAGCAGCTCCTCGTTGGGACAAACCTACGAGCAGTACTTC.

This chain links TRBV3-1 with TRBJ2-3; D ambiguous. The V end was cut by 3 bases, the J end by 5 bases, with 15 bases between. The CDR3 covers 15 residues. Germline V gene sequence: CDR1 LGHDT, CDR2 YNNKEL (reference sequence). CDR3 residues: CASSQRSWGGDTQYF. CDR3 coding DNA: TGTGCCAGCAGCCAGCGTTCCTGGGGTGGAGATACGCAGTATTTT.

This clonotype was found many times. This sequence joins TRBV12-3 or TRBV12-4 and TRBJ2-5, with no clear D. The germline V and J ends were trimmed by 5 bases and 1 base, with 8 bases remaining between them. The CDR3 covers 13 residues. CDR3 sequence (DNA): TGTGCCAGCAGTCCAGGCTTCCAAGAGACCCAGTACTTC. It codes for CASSPGFQETQYF.

Concerning this clonotype itself: Since a much larger clone is just one base distant, this may be a read error. V gene TRBV11-2 combines with J gene TRBJ1-6; D is perhaps TRBD1 (5 bases). The length of the CDR3 is 15 residues. The germline V gene encodes CDR1 SGHAT and CDR2 FQNNGV. V lost 0 bases, J lost 9 bases, and 12 bases lay in between. DNA for the CDR3: TGTGCCAGCAGCTTAGACAGGGCGCGCTTTTCACCCCTCCACTTT. As protein: CASSLDRARFSPLHF.

This chain connects TRBV29-1 to TRBJ2-1, with 8 bases matching TRBD1. V gave up 4 bases and J gave up 7 bases; unmatched junction bases: 6. CDR1 SQVTM and CDR2 ANQGSEA come from the germline V gene. This CDR3 spans 13 amino acids. The CDR3 here is CSVGQGANNEQFF. CDR3 DNA sequence: TGCAGCGTTGGGCAGGGGGCGAATAATGAGCAGTTCTTC.

Turning to this clonotype: An end of the junction differs from the germline gene, which may be a read error. The rearrangement joins TRBV4-2 to TRBJ2-3; 13 nucleotides line up with TRBD2. In germline, CDR1 is LGHNA, CDR2 YNFKEQ. The CDR3 extends over 17 amino acids. The CDR3 sequence: CASSQETSGGAKDTQYF. In DNA form, the CDR3 reads TGTGCCAGTAGCCAAGAAACTAGCGGGGGGGCTAAGGATACGCAGTATTTT.